This TCR beta chain is from a study of OX40 agonist ivuxolimab in advanced cancers. The wider study: Three patients got partial responses; one had hepatocellular carcinoma and two had cutaneous melanoma.

On this clone: Its matching antigen is unknown.

Generated by immunoSEQ multiplex PCR, the TCRdb table keeps only in-frame clones and is missing some. The sample gives around 20,000 clones, 86% of which show up once; 25% is in the top ten. This CDR3 is 16 amino acids long. Germline V CDR1 and CDR2: SEHNR, FQNEAQ (reference sequence). The germline V and J ends were trimmed by 4 bases and 2 bases, with 18 bases remaining between them. Overall study results and limits: The authors also found low normalized T-cell clonal expansion in some nonresponders.

This clonotype was sampled from an adult with an advanced solid tumor such as melanoma, head and neck, liver or kidney cancer. Sequenced here: CD4+ or CD8+ T cells sorted from blood, sampled in a trial of the OX40 agonist ivuxolimab. V usage is TRBV7-9 and J usage is TRBJ2-7; either TRBD1 or TRBD2 may fit D (5 bases each). This CDR3 reads CASSSGTAQTAYEQYF. CDR3 DNA: TGTGCCAGCAGCTCCGGGACGGCGCAGACCGCCTACGAGCAGTACTTC.